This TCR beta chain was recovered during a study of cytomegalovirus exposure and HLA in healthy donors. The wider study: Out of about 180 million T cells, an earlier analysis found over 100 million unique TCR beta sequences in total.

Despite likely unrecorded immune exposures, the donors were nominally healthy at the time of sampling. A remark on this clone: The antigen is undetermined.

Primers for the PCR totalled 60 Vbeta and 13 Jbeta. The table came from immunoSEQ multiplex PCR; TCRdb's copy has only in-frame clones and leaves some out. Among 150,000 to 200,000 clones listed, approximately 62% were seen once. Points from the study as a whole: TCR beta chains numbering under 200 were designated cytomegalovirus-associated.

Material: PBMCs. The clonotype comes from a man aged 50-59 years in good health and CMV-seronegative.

DNA of the CDR3: TGTGCCAGCAGCCCGAGGGACAGGCTTAACTATGGCTACACCTTC. Encoded protein: CASSPRDRLNYGYTF. This chain links TRBV14 with TRBJ1-2; 8 bases are a match to TRBD1. The junction had 5 bases not matched to a gene; V was cut back by 4 bases and J by 1 base. Germline V gene sequence: CDR1 SGHDN, CDR2 FVKESK. The CDR3 is made up of 15 amino acids.